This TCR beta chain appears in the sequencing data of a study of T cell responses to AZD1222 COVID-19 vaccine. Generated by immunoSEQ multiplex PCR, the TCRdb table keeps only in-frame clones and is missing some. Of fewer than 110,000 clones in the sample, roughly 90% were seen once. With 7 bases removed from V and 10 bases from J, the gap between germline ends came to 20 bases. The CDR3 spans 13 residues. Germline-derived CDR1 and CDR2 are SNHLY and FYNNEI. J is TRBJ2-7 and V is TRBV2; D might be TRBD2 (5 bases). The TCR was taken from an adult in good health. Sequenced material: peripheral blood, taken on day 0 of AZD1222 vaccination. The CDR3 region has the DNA TGTGCCAGCACCCAGGAGGCCAGAGGAGAACAGTACTTC. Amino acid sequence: CASTQEARGEQYF.